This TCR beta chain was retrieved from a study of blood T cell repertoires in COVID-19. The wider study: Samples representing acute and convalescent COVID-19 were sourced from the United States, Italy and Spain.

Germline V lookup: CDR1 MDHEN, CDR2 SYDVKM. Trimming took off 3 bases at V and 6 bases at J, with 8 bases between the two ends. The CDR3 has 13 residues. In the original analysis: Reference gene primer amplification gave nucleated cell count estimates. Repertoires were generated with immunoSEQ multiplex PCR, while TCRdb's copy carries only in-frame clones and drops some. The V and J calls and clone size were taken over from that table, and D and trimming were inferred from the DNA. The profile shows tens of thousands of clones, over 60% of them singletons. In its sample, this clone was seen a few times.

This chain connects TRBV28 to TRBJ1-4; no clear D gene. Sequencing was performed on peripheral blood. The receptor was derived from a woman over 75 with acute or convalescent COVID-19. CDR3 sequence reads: CASSLRSDEKLFF. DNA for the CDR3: TGTGCCAGCAGTTTGCGGTCAGATGAAAAACTGTTTTTT.